The entry that follows covers one TCR beta chain sequence. Germline CDR1 and CDR2: MDHEN and SYDVKM. Between the trimmed V and J ends, which lost 9 bases and 15 bases, there was a span of 30 bases. There are 16 residues in the CDR3. This record belongs to a study of control samples from healthy donors and cancer patients. Data came from immunoSEQ multiplex PCR; TCRdb stores just in-frame clones and leaves some out. The sample gives 150,000 to 180,000 clones, approximately 93% of which show up once; 2% to 2.5% is in the top ten. Sequencing used blood. The V call is TRBV28, the J call TRBJ1-6; D is perhaps TRBD1 (5 bases). The source of this sequence is a man in his fifties in good health. In DNA, the CDR3 is TGTGCCAGTGGGGTACCCTCTGGTACGACGGCTCAGGGCCTCCACTTT. It encodes CASGVPSGTTAQGLHF.